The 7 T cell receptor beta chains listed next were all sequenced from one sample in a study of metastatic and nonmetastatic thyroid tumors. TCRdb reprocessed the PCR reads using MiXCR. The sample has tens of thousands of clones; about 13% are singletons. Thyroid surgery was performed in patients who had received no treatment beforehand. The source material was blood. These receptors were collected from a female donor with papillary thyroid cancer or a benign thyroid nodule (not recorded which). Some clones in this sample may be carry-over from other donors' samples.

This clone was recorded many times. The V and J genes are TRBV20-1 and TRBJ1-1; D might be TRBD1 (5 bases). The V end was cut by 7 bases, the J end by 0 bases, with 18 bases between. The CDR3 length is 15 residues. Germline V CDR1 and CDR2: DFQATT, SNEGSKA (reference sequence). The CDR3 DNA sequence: TGCAGTGGACAGCTCATGGGGACGATGAACACTGAAGCTTTCTTT. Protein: CSGQLMGTMNTEAFF.

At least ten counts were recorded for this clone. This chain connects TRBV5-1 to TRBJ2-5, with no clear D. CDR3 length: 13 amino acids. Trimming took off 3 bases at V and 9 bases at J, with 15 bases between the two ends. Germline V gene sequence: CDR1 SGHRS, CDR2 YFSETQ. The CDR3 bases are TGCGCCAGCAGCTCTGACATCATGAGGTCCCAGTACTTC. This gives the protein CASSSDIMRSQYF.

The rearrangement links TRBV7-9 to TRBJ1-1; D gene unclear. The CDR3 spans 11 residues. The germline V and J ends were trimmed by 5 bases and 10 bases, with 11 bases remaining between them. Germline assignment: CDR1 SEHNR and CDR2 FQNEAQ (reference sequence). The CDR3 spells CASSDREVAFF. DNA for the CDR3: TGTGCCAGCAGCGACCGGGAGGTAGCTTTCTTT.

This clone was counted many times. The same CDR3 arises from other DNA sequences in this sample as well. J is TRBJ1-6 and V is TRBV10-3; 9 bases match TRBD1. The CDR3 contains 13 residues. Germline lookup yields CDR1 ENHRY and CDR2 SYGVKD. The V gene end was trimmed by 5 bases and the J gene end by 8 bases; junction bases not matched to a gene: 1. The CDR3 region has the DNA TGTGCCATCAGTAGGACAGGGGATTCACCCCTCCACTTT. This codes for CAISRTGDSPLHF.

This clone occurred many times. The CDR3 loop is CATSTYQGSNQPQHF. CDR3 bases: TGTGCCACCAGCACTTACCAGGGAAGCAATCAGCCCCAGCATTTT. The chain is built from TRBV15 and TRBJ1-5, with D possibly being TRBD1 (5 bases). With 4 bases removed from V and 1 base from J, the gap between germline ends came to 11 bases. The germline gives CDR1 LNHNV, CDR2 YYDKDF (reference sequence). CDR3 length equals 15 residues.

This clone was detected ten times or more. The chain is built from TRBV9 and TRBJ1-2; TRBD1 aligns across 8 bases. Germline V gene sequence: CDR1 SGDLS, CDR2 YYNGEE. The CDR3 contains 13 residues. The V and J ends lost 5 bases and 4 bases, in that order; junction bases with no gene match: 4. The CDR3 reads CASSGQGGYGYTF. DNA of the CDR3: TGTGCCAGCAGTGGACAGGGAGGCTATGGCTACACCTTC.

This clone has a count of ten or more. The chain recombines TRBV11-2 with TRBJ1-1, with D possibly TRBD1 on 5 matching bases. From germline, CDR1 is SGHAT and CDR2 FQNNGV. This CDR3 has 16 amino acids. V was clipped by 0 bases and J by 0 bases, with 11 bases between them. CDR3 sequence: CASSLDSGPMNTEAFF. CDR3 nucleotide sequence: TGTGCCAGCAGCTTAGATTCGGGACCGATGAACACTGAAGCTTTCTTT.